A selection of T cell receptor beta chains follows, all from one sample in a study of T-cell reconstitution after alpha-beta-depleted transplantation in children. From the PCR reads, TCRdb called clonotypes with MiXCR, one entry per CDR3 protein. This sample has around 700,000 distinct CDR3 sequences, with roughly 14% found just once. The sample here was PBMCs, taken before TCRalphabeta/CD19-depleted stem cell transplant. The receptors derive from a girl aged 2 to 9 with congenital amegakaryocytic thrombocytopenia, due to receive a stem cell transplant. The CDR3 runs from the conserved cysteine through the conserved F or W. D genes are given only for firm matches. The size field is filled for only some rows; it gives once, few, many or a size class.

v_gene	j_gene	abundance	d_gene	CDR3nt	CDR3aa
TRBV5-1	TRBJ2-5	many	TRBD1	TGCGCCAGCAGCTTACAGGGGGCTGATGTAGAGACCCAGTACTTC	CASSLQGADVETQYF
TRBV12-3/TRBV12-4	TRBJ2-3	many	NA	TGTGCCAGCAGTCCGCTGGCGGGGAGGAGCACAGATACGCAGTATTTT	CASSPLAGRSTDTQYF
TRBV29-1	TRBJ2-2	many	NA	TGCAGCGTTGACTTAAGCGGAGGGTCCGGGGAGCTGTTTTTT	CSVDLSGGSGELFF
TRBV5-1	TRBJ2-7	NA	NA	TGCGCCAGCAGCCGAGGACGTGAGCAGTACTTC	CASSRGREQYF
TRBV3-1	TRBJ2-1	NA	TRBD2	TGTGCCAGCAGCCAAGATCCTGCTAGCGGGATAGGGTACAATGAGCAGTTCTTC	CASSQDPASGIGYNEQFF
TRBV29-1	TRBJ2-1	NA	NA	TGCAGCGTTGAGTTGAACACGGGGCCCTCCTACAATGAGCAGTTCTTC	CSVELNTGPSYNEQFF
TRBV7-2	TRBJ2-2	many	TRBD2	TGTGCCAGCAGCCCATCGGGACTAGCGGGAGTCGGGGAGCTGTTTTTT	CASSPSGLAGVGELFF
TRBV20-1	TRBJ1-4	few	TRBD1	TGCAGTGCACGCCTAGACAGGGTTAATGAAAAACTGTTTTTT	CSARLDRVNEKLFF
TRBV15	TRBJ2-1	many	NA	TGTGCCACCAGCAGAGTTGAGGGCCTGGTCAATGAGCAGTTCTTC	CATSRVEGLVNEQFF
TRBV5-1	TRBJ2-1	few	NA	TGCGCCAGCAGCCTCTCGATCGGGGAATACAATGAGCAGTTCTTC	CASSLSIGEYNEQFF
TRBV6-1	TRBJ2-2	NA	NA	TGTGCCAGCAGTGAAGCTTGGGGGAGTGACACCGGGGAGCTGTTTTTT	CASSEAWGSDTGELFF
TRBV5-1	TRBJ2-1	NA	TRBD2	TGCGCCAGCAGCTTGAGCGGGAGAGAAAACAATGAGCAGTTCTTC	CASSLSGRENNEQFF
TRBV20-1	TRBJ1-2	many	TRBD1	TGCAGTGCTCCTCTAGTATCACAGGGGTATGGCTACACCTTC	CSAPLVSQGYGYTF
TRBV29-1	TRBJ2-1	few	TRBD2	TGCAGCGTATCCAGGGGGCGGGCGGGACTAGCGGGACAGGAGCAGTTCTTC	CSVSRGRAGLAGQEQFF
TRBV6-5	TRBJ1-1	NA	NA	TGTGCCAGCAGTTCCCAAGGGACGGGCACTGAAGCTTTCTTT	CASSSQGTGTEAFF
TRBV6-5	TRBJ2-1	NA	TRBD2	TGTGCCAGCAGTTACAGGTCGGCTAGCGGGTCCTACAATGAGCAGTTCTTC	CASSYRSASGSYNEQFF
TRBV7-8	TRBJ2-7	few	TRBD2	TGTGCCAGCAGCACCCACGGGACTAGAGAATGGTACGAGCAGTACTTC	CASSTHGTREWYEQYF
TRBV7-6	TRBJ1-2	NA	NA	TGTGCCAGCAGCCCTATCCAACCCAGGGCGGGGGGCTACACCTTC	CASSPIQPRAGGYTF
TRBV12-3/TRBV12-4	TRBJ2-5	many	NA	TGTGCCAGCAGTTTAGGTTCGGACAGCCAAGAGACCCAGTACTTC	CASSLGSDSQETQYF
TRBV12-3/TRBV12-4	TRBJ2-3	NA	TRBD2	TGTGCCAGCAAACTTAGCGGGAGCGGCACAGATACGCAGTATTTT	CASKLSGSGTDTQYF
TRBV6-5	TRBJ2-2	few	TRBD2	TGTGCCAGCAGTTTTGGGGCGGGAGGCTGGACCGGGGAGCTGTTTTTT	CASSFGAGGWTGELFF
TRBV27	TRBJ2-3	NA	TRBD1	TGTGCCAGCACCTCCACCATCCCGACAGGGCTAGATACGCAGTATTTT	CASTSTIPTGLDTQYF
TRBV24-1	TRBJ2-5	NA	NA	TGTGCCACCAGTGACCGGAGGGGAGAGACCCAGTACTTC	CATSDRRGETQYF
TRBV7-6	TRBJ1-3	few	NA	TGTGCCAGCAGCTTAGCGGGGGTCTTAGGGCGTGGAAACACCATATATTTT	CASSLAGVLGRGNTIYF
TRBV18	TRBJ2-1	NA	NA	TGTGCCAGCTCACCATCCTCTAGAAACAATGAGCAGTTCTTC	CASSPSSRNNEQFF
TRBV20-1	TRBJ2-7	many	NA	TGCAGTGCTAGGGCTGGGGGGGAAGACAGGCTTAGCTCCTACGAGCAGTACTTC	CSARAGGEDRLSSYEQYF
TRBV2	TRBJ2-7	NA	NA	TGTGCCACCCTAATTGTCACGGCTATACACTACGAGCAGTACTTC	CATLIVTAIHYEQYF
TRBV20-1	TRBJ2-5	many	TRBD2	TGCAGTGCTAGAGATCGCGGGGGGCTGGAGACCCAGTACTTC	CSARDRGGLETQYF
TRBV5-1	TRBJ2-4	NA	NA	TGCGCCAGCAATCGAGGGGATTCACCCGGGGCCAAAAACATTCAGTACTTC	CASNRGDSPGAKNIQYF
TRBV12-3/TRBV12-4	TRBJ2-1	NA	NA	TGTGCCAGCAGTTTTGGCGGCCACGAGCAGTTCTTC	CASSFGGHEQFF
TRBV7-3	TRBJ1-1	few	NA	TGTGCCAGCAGCTTAACCAGTGTGAACACTGAAGCTTTCTTT	CASSLTSVNTEAFF
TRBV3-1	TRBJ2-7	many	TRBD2	TGTGCCAGCAGCCAAACGCAAGCGGGGTACGAGCAGTACTTC	CASSQTQAGYEQYF
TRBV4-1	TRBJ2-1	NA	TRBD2	TGCGCCAGCAGCCGACAGACCGGGACTAGCACCTACAATGAGCAGTTCTTC	CASSRQTGTSTYNEQFF
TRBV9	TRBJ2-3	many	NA	TGTGCCAGCAGCGTTCGAAGCACAGATACGCAGTATTTT	CASSVRSTDTQYF
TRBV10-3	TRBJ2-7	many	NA	TGTGCCATCAGCCGCGCCGGGACCCAAGGGATTTTGGTAAGGAGCGACGAGCAGTACTTC	CAISRAGTQGILVRSDEQYF
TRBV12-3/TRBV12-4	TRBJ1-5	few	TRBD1	TGTGCCAGCAGTTTAGAGCGTAGGGGGACAGGGGGAGATCAGCCCCAGCATTTT	CASSLERRGTGGDQPQHF
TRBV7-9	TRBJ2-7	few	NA	TGTGCCAGCAGCCCGACCGTCTACGAGCAGTACTTC	CASSPTVYEQYF
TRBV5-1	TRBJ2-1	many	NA	TGCGCCAGCAGCTTGGATGACTCCAATGAGCAGTTCTTC	CASSLDDSNEQFF
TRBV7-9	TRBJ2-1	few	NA	TGTGCCAGCAGCTCCGGCCGCCAGCGGAAATACAATGAGCAGTTCTTC	CASSSGRQRKYNEQFF
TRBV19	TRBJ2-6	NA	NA	TGTGCCAGTACTAGCAGGGACCTCTCTGGGGCCAACGTCCTGACTTTC	CASTSRDLSGANVLTF
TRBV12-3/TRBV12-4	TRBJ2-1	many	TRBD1	TGTGCCAGCAGCCGACAGGGGGGCCACAATGAGCAGTTCTTC	CASSRQGGHNEQFF
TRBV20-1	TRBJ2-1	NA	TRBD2	TGCTGTGCTAGAGATCCGGGCTTAGCGGGAGGGCCCAGCTACAATGAGCAGTTCTTC	CCARDPGLAGGPSYNEQFF
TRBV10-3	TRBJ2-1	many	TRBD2	TGTGCCACCGGGGGGGATGAGCAGTTCTTC	CATGGDEQFF
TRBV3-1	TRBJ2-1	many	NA	TGTGCCAGCAGCCAACTCCCCACGGAGAATGAGCAGTTCTTC	CASSQLPTENEQFF
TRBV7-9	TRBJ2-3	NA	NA	TGTGCCAGCAGCTTAAGTCACGATACGCAGTATTTT	CASSLSHDTQYF
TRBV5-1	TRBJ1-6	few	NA	TGCGCCAGCAGCTCTGAACCCCAGGGGAGCGGCTCACCCCTCCACTTT	CASSSEPQGSGSPLHF
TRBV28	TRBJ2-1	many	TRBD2	TGTGCCAGCAGCCCAACTCTAGCGGGCAGACATCATGAGCAGTTCTTC	CASSPTLAGRHHEQFF
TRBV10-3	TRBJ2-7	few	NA	TGTGCCATCAGACAGGGAGGGTCCTACGAGCAGTACTTC	CAIRQGGSYEQYF
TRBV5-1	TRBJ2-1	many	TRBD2	TGCGCCAGCAGCTTGGGGGTTAGCGGGAGATCGGTCGGTAATGAGCAGTTCTTC	CASSLGVSGRSVGNEQFF
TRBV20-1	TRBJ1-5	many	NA	TGCAGTGTTGGGCGGGGGGATGCTCAGCCCCAGCATTTT	CSVGRGDAQPQHF
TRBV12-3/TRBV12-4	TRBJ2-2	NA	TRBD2	TGTGCCAGTTCTAGCGGATATTACACCGGGGAGCTGTTTTTT	CASSSGYYTGELFF
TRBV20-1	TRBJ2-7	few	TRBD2	TGCAGTGCTAGAGATAGACTAGCGGGCCACGAGCAGTACTTC	CSARDRLAGHEQYF
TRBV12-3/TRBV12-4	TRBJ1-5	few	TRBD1	TGTGCCAGCAGTCAAGGGACAGCTAATCAGCCCCAGCATTTT	CASSQGTANQPQHF